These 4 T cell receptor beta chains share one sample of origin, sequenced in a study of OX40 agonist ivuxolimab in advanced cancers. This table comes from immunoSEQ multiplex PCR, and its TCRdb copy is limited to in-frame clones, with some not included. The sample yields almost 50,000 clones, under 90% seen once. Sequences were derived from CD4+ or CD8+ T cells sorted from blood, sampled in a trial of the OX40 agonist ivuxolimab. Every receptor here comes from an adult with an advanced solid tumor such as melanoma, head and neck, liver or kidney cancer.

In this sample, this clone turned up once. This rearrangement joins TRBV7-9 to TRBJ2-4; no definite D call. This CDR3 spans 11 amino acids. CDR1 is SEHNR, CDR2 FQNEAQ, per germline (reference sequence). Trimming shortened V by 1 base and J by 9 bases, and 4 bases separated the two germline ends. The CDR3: CASSLEAIQYF. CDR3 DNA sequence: TGTGCCAGCAGCTTAGAGGCCATTCAGTACTTC.

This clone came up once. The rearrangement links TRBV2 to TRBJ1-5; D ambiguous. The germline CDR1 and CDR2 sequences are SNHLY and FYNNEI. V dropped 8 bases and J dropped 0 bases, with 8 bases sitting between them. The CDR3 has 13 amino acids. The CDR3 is CASVKYSNQPQHF. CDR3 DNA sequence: TGTGCCAGCGTTAAGTATAGCAATCAGCCCCAGCATTTT.

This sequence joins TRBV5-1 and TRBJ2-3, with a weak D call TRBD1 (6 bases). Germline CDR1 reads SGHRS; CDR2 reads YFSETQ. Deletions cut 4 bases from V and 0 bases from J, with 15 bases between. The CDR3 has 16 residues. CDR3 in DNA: TGCGCCAGCAGCCCTTTACAGGGCCGCAGCACAGATACGCAGTATTTT. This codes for CASSPLQGRSTDTQYF.

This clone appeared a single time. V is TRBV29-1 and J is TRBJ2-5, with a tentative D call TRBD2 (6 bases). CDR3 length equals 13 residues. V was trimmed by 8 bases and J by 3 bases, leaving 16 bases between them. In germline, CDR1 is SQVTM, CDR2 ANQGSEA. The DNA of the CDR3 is TGCAGCATCGAAGGGACTTACAAAGAGACCCAGTACTTC. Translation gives CSIEGTYKETQYF.